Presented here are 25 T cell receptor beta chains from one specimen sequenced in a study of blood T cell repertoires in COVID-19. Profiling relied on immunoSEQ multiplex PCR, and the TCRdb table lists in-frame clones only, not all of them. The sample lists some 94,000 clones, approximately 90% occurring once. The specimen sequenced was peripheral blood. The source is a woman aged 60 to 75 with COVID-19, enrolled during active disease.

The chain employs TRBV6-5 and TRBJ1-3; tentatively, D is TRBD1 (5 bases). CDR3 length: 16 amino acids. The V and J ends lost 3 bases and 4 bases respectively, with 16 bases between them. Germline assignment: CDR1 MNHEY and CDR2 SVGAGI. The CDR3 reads CASSYGSGGAGNTIYF. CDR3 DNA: TGTGCCAGCAGTTATGGTTCGGGGGGTGCAGGAAACACCATATATTTT.

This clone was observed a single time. CDR3 nucleotide sequence: TGCGCCAGCAGCAGGGACAGGGGGGGAGATCAGCCCCAGCATTTT. This codes for CASSRDRGGDQPQHF. This chain links TRBV4-3 with TRBJ1-5; 11 positions agree with TRBD1. This CDR3 contains 15 residues. The ends lost 5 bases at V and 5 bases at J; junction bases unmatched: 5. Looked up from germline, CDR1 is LGHNA and CDR2 is YSLEER.

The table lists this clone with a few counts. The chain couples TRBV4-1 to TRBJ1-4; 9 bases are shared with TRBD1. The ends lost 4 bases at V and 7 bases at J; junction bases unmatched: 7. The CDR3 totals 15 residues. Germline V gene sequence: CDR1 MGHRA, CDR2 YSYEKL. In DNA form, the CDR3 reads TGCGCCAGCAGCCCCGGGGACAGGGACAGTGAAAAACTGTTTTTT. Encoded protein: CASSPGDRDSEKLFF.

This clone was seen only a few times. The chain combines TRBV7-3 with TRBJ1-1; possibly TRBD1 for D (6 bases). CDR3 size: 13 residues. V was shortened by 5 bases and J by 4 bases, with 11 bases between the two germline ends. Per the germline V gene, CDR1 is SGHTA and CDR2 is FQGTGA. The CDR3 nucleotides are TGTGCCAGCAGCCAAGGACAGTCCACTGAAGCTTTCTTT. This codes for CASSQGQSTEAFF.

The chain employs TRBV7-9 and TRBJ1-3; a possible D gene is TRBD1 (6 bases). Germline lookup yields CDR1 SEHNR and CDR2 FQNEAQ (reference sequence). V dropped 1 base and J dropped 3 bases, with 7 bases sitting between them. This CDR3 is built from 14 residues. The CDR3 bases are TGTGCCAGCAGCTTAGTGACAGGTGGAAACACCATATATTTT. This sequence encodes CASSLVTGGNTIYF.

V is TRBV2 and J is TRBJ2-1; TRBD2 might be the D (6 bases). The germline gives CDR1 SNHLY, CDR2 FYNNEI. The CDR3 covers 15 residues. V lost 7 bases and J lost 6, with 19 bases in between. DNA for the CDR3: TGTGCCAGCACCGAAAGGTTTATCGGGGGCAATGAGCAGTTCTTC. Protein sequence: CASTERFIGGNEQFF. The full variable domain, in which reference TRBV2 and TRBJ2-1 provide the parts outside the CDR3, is EPEVTQTPSHQVTQMGQEVILRCVPISNHLYFYWYRQILGQKVEFLVSFYNNEISEKSEIFDDQFSVERPDGSNFTLKIRSTKLEDSAMYFCASTERFIGGNEQFFGPGTRLTVL.

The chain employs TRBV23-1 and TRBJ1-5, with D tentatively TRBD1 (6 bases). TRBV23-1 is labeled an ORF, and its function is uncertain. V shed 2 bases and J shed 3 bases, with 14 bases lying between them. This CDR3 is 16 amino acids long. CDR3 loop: CASSQRGLGDNQPQHF. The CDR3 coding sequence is TGCGCCAGCAGTCAAAGGGGGTTGGGCGACAATCAGCCCCAGCATTTT.

The CDR3 reads CASSPGSSYNSPLHF. CDR3 in DNA: TGCGCCAGCAGTCCGGGAAGCTCCTATAATTCACCCCTCCACTTT. The chain is built from TRBV10-1 and TRBJ1-6; D gene unclear. The V end was cut by 5 bases, the J end by 0 bases, with 8 bases between. Per germline, CDR1 WNHNN and CDR2 SYGVQD (reference sequence). The CDR3 loop spans 15 amino acids.

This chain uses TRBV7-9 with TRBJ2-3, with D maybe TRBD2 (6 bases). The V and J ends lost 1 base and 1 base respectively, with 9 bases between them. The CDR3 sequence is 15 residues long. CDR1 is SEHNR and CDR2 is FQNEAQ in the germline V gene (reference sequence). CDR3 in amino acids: CASSLGGEGTDTQYF. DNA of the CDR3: TGTGCCAGCAGCTTAGGTGGGGAGGGCACAGATACGCAGTATTTT.

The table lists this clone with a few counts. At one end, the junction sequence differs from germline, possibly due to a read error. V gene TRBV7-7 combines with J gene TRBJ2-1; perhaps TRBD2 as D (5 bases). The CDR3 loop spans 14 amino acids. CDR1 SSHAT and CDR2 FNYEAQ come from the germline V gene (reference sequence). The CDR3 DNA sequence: TGTGCTAGCAGCTTAGGAGCCGGGATACATGAGCAGTTCTTC. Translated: CASSLGAGIHEQFF.

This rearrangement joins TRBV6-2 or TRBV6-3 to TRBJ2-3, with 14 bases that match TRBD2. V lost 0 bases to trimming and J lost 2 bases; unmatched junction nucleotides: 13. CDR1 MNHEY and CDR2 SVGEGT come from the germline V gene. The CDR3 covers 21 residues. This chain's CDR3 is CASSYSVWGTSGGESTDTQYF. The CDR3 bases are TGTGCCAGCAGTTACTCGGTCTGGGGGACTAGCGGGGGAGAGTCCACAGATACGCAGTATTTT.

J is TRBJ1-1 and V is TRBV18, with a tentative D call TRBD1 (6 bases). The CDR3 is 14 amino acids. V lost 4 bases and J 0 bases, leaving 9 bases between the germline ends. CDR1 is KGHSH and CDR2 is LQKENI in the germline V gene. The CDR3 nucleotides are TGTGCCAGCTCACGGGACAATATGAACACTGAAGCTTTCTTT. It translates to CASSRDNMNTEAFF.

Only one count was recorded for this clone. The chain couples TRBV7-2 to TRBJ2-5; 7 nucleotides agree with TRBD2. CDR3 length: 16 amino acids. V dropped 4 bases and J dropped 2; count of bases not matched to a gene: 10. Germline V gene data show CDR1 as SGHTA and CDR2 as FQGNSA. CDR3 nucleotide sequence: TGTGCCAGCAGCTCTCGTCGGGGGGAGACTCAAGAGACCCAGTACTTC. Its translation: CASSSRRGETQETQYF.

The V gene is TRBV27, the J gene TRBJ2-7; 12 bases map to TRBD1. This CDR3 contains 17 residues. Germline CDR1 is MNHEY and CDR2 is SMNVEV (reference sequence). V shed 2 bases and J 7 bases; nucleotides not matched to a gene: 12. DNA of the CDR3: TGTGCCAGCAGTTTAGCCTTACCGGGACAGGGGGCTGAAGAGCAGTACTTC. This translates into CASSLALPGQGAEEQYF.

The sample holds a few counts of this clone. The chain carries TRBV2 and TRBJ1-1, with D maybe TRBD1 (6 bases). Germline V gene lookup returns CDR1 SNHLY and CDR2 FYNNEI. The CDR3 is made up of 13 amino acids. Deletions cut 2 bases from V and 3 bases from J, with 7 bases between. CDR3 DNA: TGTGCCAGCAGTGAAAACAGGGACACTGAAGCTTTCTTT. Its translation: CASSENRDTEAFF.

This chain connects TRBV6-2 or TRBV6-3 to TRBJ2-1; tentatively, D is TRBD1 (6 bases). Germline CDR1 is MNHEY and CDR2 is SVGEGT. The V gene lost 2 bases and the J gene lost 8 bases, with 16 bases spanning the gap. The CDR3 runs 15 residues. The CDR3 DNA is TGTGCCAGCAGTTACGGATTTGGACAGTCCGATGAGCAGTTCTTC. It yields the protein CASSYGFGQSDEQFF.

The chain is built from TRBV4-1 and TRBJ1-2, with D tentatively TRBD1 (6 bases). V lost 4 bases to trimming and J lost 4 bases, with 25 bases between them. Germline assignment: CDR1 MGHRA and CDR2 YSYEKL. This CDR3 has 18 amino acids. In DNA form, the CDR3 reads TGCGCCAGCAGCCGGATGATTGGTAGGGGGAAGAACTCCTATGGCTACACCTTC. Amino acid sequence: CASSRMIGRGKNSYGYTF.

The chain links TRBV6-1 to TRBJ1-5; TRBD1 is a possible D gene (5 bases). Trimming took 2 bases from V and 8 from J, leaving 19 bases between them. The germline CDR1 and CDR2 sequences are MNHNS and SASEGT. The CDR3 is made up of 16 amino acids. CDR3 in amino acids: CASSEMGTPLGEPQHF. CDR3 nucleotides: TGTGCCAGCAGTGAAATGGGGACTCCTCTTGGGGAGCCCCAGCATTTT.

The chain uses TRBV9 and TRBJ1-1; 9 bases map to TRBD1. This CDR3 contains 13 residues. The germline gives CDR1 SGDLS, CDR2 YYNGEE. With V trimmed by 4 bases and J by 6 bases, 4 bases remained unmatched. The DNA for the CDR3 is TGTGCCAGCAGCTTCGGGACAGGGTCTGAAGCTTTCTTT. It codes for CASSFGTGSEAFF.

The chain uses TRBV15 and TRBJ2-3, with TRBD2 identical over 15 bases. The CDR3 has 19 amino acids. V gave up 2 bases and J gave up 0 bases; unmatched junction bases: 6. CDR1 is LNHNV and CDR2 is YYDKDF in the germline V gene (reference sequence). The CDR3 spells CATSRRGLAGGTSTDTQYF. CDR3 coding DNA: TGTGCCACCAGCAGAAGGGGACTAGCGGGGGGAACTAGCACAGATACGCAGTATTTT. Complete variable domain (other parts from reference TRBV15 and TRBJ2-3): DAMVIQNPRYQVTQFGKPVTLSCSQTLNHNVMYWYQQKSSQAPKLLFHYYDKDFNNEADTPDNFQSRRPNTSFCFLDIRSPGLGDTAMYLCATSRRGLAGGTSTDTQYFGPGTRLTVL.

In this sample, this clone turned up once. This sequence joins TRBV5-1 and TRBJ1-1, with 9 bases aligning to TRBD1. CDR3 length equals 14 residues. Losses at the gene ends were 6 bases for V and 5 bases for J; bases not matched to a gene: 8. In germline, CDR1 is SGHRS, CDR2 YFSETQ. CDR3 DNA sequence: TGCGCCAGCATACCGGGGACAGGGTATACTGAAGCTTTCTTT. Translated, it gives CASIPGTGYTEAFF.

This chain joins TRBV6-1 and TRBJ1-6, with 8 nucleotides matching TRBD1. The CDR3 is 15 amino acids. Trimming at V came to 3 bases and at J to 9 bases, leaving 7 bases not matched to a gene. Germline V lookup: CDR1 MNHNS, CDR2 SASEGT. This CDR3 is CASSDRTGRSSPLHF. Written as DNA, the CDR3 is TGTGCCAGCAGTGACCGGACAGGGCGGTCTTCACCCCTCCACTTT.

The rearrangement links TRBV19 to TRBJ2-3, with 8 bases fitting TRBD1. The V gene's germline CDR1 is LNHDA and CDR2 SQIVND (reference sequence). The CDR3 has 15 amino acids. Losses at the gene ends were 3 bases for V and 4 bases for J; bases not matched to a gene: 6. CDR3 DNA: TGTGCCAGTAGTATCCCAGGGGGCGAGTCAGATACGCAGTATTTT. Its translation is CASSIPGGESDTQYF.

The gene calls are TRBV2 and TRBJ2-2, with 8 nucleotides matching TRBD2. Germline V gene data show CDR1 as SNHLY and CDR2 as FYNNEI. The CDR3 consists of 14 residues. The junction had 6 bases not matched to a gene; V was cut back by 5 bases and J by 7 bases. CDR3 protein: CASSTGGAGGELFF. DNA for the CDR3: TGTGCCAGCAGTACCGGGGGGGCAGGCGGGGAGCTGTTTTTT. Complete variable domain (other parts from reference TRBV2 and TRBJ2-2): EPEVTQTPSHQVTQMGQEVILRCVPISNHLYFYWYRQILGQKVEFLVSFYNNEISEKSEIFDDQFSVERPDGSNFTLKIRSTKLEDSAMYFCASSTGGAGGELFFGEGSRLTVL.

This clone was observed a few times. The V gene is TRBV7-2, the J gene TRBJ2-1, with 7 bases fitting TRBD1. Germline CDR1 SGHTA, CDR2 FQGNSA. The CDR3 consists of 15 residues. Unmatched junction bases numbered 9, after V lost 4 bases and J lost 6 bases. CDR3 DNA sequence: TGTGCCAGCAGCTATTTAAAGGGGGCGACCAATGAGCAGTTCTTC. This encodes CASSYLKGATNEQFF.